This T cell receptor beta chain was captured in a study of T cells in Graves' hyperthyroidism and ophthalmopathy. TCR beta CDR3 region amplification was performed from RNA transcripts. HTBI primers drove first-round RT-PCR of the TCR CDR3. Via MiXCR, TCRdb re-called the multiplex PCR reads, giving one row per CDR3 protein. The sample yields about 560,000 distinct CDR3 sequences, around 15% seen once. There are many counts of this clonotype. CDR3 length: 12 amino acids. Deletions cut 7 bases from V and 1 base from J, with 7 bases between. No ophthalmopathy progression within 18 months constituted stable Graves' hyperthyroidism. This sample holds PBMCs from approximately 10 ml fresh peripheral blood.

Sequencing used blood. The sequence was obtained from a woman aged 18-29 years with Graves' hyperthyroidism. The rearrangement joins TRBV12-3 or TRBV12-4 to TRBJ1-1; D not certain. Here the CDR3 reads CASTLQNTEAFF. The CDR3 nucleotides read TGTGCCAGCACCTTACAGAACACTGAAGCTTTCTTT.